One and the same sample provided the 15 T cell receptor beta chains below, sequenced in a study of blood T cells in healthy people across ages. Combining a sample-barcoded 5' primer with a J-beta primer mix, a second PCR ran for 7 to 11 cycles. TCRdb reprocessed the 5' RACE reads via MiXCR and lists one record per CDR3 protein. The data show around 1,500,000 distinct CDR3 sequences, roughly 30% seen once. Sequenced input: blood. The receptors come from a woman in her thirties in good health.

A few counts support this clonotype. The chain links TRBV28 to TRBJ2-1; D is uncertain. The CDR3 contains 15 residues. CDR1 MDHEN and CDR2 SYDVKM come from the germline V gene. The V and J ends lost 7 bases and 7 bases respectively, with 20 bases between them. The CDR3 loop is CASTPIHGVRNEQFF. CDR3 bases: TGTGCCAGCACCCCAATTCATGGGGTTCGAAATGAGCAGTTCTTC.

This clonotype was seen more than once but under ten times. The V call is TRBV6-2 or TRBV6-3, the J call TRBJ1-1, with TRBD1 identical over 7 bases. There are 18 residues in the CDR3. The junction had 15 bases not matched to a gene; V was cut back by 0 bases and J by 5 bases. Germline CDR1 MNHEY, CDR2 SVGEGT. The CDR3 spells CASSYSRGQAIRRTEAFF. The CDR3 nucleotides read TGTGCCAGCAGTTACTCGCGAGGACAGGCCATCCGACGGACTGAAGCTTTCTTT.

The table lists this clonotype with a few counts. The CDR3: CASSQADPDTQYF. As DNA, the CDR3 is TGCGCCAGCAGTCAGGCTGATCCAGATACGCAGTATTTT. This chain uses TRBV5-1 with TRBJ2-3, with D hard to call. V gave up 5 bases and J gave up 4 bases, with 11 bases separating them. The V gene's germline CDR1 is SGHRS and CDR2 YFSETQ. The CDR3 covers 13 residues.

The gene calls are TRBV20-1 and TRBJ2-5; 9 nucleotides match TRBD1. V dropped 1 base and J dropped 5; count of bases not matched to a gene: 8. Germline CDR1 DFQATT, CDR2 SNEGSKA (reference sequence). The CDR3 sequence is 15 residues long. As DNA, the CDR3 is TGCAGTGCTAGAGTTGGGACAGGGATAGGGGAGACCCAGTACTTC. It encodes CSARVGTGIGETQYF.

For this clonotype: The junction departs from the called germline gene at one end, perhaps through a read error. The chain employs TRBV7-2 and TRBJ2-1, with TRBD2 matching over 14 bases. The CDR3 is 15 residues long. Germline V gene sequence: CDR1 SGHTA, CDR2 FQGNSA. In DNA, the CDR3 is TGTGCCGGCAGCCGGACTAGCGGGAGGAGGGATGAGCAGTTCTTC. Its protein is CAGSRTSGRRDEQFF.

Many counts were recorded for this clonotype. In nucleotides, the CDR3 is TGCAGTGCTCCTCACTACGAGCAGTACTTC. Translation gives CSAPHYEQYF. J is TRBJ2-7 and V is TRBV20-1; unclear D gene. This CDR3 is built from 10 residues. Trimming shortened V by 5 bases and J by 3 bases, and 5 bases separated the two germline ends. Germline V gene data show CDR1 as DFQATT and CDR2 as SNEGSKA (reference sequence).

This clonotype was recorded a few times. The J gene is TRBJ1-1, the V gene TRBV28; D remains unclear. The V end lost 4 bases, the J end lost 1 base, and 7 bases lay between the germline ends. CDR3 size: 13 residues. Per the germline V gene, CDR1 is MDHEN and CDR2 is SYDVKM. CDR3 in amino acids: CASSSSGNTEAFF. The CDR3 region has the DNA TGTGCCAGCAGTTCGTCTGGGAACACTGAAGCTTTCTTT. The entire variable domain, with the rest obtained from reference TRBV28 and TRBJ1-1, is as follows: DVKVTQSSRYLVKRTGEKVFLECVQDMDHENMFWYRQDPGLGLRLIYFSYDVKMKEKGDIPEGYSVSREKKERFSLILESASTNQTSMYLCASSSSGNTEAFFGQGTRLTVV.

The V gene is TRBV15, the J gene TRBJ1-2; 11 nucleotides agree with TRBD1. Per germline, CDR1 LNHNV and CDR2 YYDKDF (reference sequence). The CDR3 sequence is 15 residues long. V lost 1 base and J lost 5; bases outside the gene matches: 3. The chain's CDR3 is CATSRGGQGEYGYTF. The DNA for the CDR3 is TGTGCCACCAGCAGAGGGGGACAGGGGGAATATGGCTACACCTTC.

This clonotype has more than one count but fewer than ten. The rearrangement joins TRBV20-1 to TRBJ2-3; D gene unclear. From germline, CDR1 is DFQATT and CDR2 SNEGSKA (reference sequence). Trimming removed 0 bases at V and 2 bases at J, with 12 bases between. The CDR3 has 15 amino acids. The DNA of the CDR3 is TGCAGTGCTAGAGATCCTGCCCCGCTCACAGATACGCAGTATTTT. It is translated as CSARDPAPLTDTQYF.

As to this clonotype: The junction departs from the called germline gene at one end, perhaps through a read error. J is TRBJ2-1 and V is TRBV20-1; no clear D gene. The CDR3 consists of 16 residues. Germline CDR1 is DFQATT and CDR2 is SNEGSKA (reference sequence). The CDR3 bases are TGCAGTGCTAGAGATTTCGGCGGAGTCTCCCACAATGAGCAGTTCTTC. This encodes CSARDFGGVSHNEQFF.

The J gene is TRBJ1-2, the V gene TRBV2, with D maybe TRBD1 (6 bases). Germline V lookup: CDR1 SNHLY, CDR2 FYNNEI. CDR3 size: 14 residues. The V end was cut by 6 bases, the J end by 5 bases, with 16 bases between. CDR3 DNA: TGTGCCAGCAGAGACGATGGGCAGGGGTATGGCTACACCTTC. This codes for CASRDDGQGYGYTF.

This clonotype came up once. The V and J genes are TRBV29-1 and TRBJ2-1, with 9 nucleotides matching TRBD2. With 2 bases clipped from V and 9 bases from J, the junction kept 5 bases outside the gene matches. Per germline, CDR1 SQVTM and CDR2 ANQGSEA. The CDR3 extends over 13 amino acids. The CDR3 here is CSVEFEAGGEQFF. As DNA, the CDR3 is TGCAGCGTTGAATTTGAAGCGGGGGGTGAGCAGTTCTTC.

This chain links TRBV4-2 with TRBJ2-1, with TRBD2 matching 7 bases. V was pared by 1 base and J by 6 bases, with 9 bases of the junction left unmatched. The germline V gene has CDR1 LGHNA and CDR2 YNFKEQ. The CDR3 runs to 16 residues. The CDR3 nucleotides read TGTGCCAGCAGCCAAGCCCCCCTCTTAGCGGGCAATGAGCAGTTCTTC. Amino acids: CASSQAPLLAGNEQFF.

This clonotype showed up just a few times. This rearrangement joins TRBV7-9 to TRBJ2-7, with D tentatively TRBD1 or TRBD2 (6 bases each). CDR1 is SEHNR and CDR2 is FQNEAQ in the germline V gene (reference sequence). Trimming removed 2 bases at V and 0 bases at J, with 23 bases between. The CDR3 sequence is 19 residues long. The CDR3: CASSLWGAGGIPISYEQYF. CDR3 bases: TGTGCCAGCAGCTTATGGGGCGCCGGGGGCATACCGATCTCCTACGAGCAGTACTTC.

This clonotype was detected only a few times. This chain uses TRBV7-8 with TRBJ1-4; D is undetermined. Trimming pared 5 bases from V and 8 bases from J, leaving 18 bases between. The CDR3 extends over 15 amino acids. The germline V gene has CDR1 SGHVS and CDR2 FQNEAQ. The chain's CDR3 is CASSPLMLKEEKLFF. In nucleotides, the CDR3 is TGTGCCAGCAGCCCGTTAATGCTCAAGGAAGAAAAACTGTTTTTT.